The entry below gives a single T cell receptor beta chain sequence along with its context. Second doses were pooled across both intervals (about 4 or about 12 weeks). This CDR3 has 16 amino acids. From germline, CDR1 is LGHDT and CDR2 YNNKEL (reference sequence). With V trimmed by 4 bases and J by 0 bases, 6 bases remained unmatched. This sample was taken from a study of T cell responses to AZD1222 COVID-19 vaccine. The protocol was immunoSEQ multiplex PCR, while the TCRdb copy is restricted to in-frame clones and leaves out a portion. The profile covers 15,000 to 20,000 clones, with about four fifths appearing a single time and approximately 15% taken by the ten largest.

The sample consisted of peripheral blood, taken 28 days after the second AZD1222 dose. The J gene is TRBJ2-1, the V gene TRBV3-1 (or the pseudogene TRBV3-2); 7 bases line up with TRBD1. The TCR was taken from an adult who received the AZD1222 COVID-19 vaccine. CDR3 loop: CASSRGNRGSYNEQFF. The CDR3 nucleotides read TGTGCCAGCAGCCGAGGGAACAGGGGCTCCTACAATGAGCAGTTCTTC.